Following are 19 T cell receptor beta chains from one sample sequenced in a study of glioma-infiltrating T cells after dendritic cell vaccination. Indicated time point: after dendritic cell vaccination, including at tumor progression/relapse. Here immunoSEQ multiplex PCR was the method, and the copy in TCRdb shows in-frame clones only, minus some. In the table there are tens of thousands of clones, approximately 87% of which are singletons. The starting material was blood, obtained after dendritic cell vaccination. These receptors were taken from a human donor with glioblastoma.

The V and J genes are TRBV7-9 and TRBJ2-7; TRBD2 matches at 7 bases. CDR3 length equals 14 residues. CDR1 and CDR2 (germline): SEHNR, FQNEAQ (reference sequence). V lost 4 bases to trimming and J lost 3 bases; unmatched junction nucleotides: 6. CDR3 sequence: CASSSFRGVYEQYF. CDR3 nucleotides: TGTGCCAGCAGCTCTTTTCGGGGGGTCTACGAGCAGTACTTC. The variable domain in full, completed from reference TRBV7-9 and TRBJ2-7, reads DTGVSQNPRHKITKRGQNVTFRCDPISEHNRLYWYRQTLGQGPEFLTYFQNEAQLEKSRLLSDRFSAERPKGSFSTLEIQRTEQGDSAMYLCASSSFRGVYEQYFGPGTRLTVT.

V usage is TRBV15 and J usage is TRBJ2-3, with 7 bases identical to TRBD2. Germline V CDR1 and CDR2: LNHNV, YYDKDF (reference sequence). This CDR3 is 16 amino acids long. V shed 0 bases, J shed 4 bases, and the junction held 7 bases outside the gene matches. This CDR3 reads CATSRDLFAGADTQYF. CDR3 bases: TGTGCCACCAGCAGAGATTTATTTGCGGGGGCAGATACGCAGTATTTT.

This clone was found once. The chain employs TRBV4-2 and TRBJ2-3; the D is unclear. Trimming took off 1 base at V and 2 bases at J, with 7 bases between the two ends. CDR1 and CDR2 (germline): LGHNA, YNFKEQ. The CDR3 is 14 residues long. The CDR3 loop reads CASSQVLLTDTQYF. The CDR3 DNA follows: TGTGCCAGCAGCCAAGTTCTCCTCACAGATACGCAGTATTTT.

This rearrangement joins TRBV10-3 to TRBJ1-1; TRBD1 aligns across 8 bases. Germline V gene lookup returns CDR1 ENHRY and CDR2 SYGVKD. The V and J ends lost 6 bases and 1 base, in that order; junction bases with no gene match: 1. The CDR3 covers 13 residues. For the CDR3, the DNA is TGTGCCATCAGGGACAGGGAGAACACTGAAGCTTTCTTT. Translated: CAIRDRENTEAFF.

The CDR3 sequence: CASSAQGAPYEQYF. As DNA, the CDR3 is TGTGCCAGCAGTGCACAGGGGGCGCCGTACGAGCAGTACTTC. The J gene is TRBJ2-7, the V gene TRBV2; 9 bases map to TRBD1. With V trimmed by 4 bases and J by 4 bases, 5 bases remained unmatched. Germline V gene data show CDR1 as SNHLY and CDR2 as FYNNEI. The CDR3 totals 14 residues. The full variable domain, in which reference TRBV2 and TRBJ2-7 provide the parts outside the CDR3, is EPEVTQTPSHQVTQMGQEVILRCVPISNHLYFYWYRQILGQKVEFLVSFYNNEISEKSEIFDDQFSVERPDGSNFTLKIRSTKLEDSAMYFCASSAQGAPYEQYFGPGTRLTVT.

The genes are TRBV5-6 and TRBJ2-7, with 7 bases that match TRBD1. This CDR3 is built from 14 residues. J lost 5 bases, V lost 0 bases, and 5 bases had no gene match. Per the germline V gene, CDR1 is SGHDT and CDR2 is YYEEEE. The CDR3 DNA reads TGTGCCAGCAGCTTGGGACAGGGCCGGAACGAGCAGTACTTC. Residues: CASSLGQGRNEQYF.

The chain carries TRBV7-2 and TRBJ2-7, with D perhaps TRBD1 (5 bases). V shed 6 bases and J shed 0 bases, with 12 bases lying between them. Germline CDR1 SGHTA, CDR2 FQGNSA. The CDR3 consists of 14 residues. The CDR3 DNA sequence: TGTGCCAGCAGGACGGAGACAGCCTCCTACGAGCAGTACTTC. Protein: CASRTETASYEQYF.

V usage is TRBV10-3 and J usage is TRBJ2-3, with D perhaps matching TRBD2 (6 bases). Looked up from germline, CDR1 is ENHRY and CDR2 is SYGVKD. CDR3 size: 11 residues. The V gene lost 11 bases and the J gene lost 5 bases, with 11 bases spanning the gap. The chain's CDR3 is CAAGGVDTQYF. CDR3 in DNA: TGTGCCGCGGGCGGGGTAGATACGCAGTATTTT.

This sequence joins TRBV7-2 and TRBJ1-2; TRBD1 matches at 8 bases. The CDR3 extends over 15 amino acids. Trimming cost V 7 bases and J 5 bases; bases outside gene matches: 12. Germline CDR1 reads SGHTA; CDR2 reads FQGNSA. Written as DNA, the CDR3 is TGTGCCAGCACCCCCTACACAGGGGGAAAATATGGCTACACCTTC. Its protein is CASTPYTGGKYGYTF.

This chain joins TRBV2 and TRBJ2-1, with 7 bases lining up with TRBD2. With 1 base clipped from V and 6 bases from J, the junction kept 6 bases outside the gene matches. CDR3 length equals 15 residues. CDR1 is SNHLY, CDR2 FYNNEI, per germline. The CDR3 DNA is TGTGCCAGCAGTGAAGGCGGGGGAGTAAGCAATGAGCAGTTCTTC. Residues: CASSEGGGVSNEQFF.

The CDR3 nucleotides are TGTGCCAGCAGCTCCAACGGGGACACTGAAGCTTTCTTT. Its protein is CASSSNGDTEAFF. V usage is TRBV5-4 and J usage is TRBJ1-1; the D is unclear. Germline loops: CDR1 SGHNT, CDR2 YYREEE (reference sequence). The V end lost 3 bases, the J end lost 3 bases, and 9 bases lay between the germline ends. The CDR3 runs to 13 residues. Full variable domain (rest looked up from reference TRBV5-4 and TRBJ1-1): ETGVTQSPTHLIKTRGQQVTLRCSSQSGHNTVSWYQQALGQGPQFIFQYYREEENGRGNFPPRFSGLQFPNYSSELNVNALELDDSALYLCASSSNGDTEAFFGQGTRLTVV.

This rearrangement joins TRBV28 to TRBJ2-3; 9 bases fit TRBD2. Germline CDR1 reads MDHEN; CDR2 reads SYDVKM. The CDR3 consists of 14 residues. Germline trimming cut 8 bases from V and 0 bases from J; bases unmatched to any gene: 3. CDR3 residues: CASELAGSTDTQYF. The CDR3 region has the DNA TGTGCCAGCGAGCTAGCGGGGAGCACAGATACGCAGTATTTT. The full variable domain, its missing parts supplied by reference TRBV28 and TRBJ2-3, is DVKVTQSSRYLVKRTGEKVFLECVQDMDHENMFWYRQDPGLGLRLIYFSYDVKMKEKGDIPEGYSVSREKKERFSLILESASTNQTSMYLCASELAGSTDTQYFGPGTRLTVL.

The J gene is TRBJ2-7, the V gene TRBV30, with D maybe TRBD2 (5 bases). The germline V and J ends were trimmed by 5 bases and 4 bases, with 9 bases remaining between them. This CDR3 comprises 11 residues. CDR1 is GTSNPN, CDR2 SVGIG, per germline (reference sequence). The CDR3 spells CAWADSYEQYF. DNA of the CDR3: TGTGCCTGGGCGGACTCATACGAGCAGTACTTC. The full variable domain, its missing parts supplied by reference TRBV30 and TRBJ2-7, is SQTIHQWPATLVQPVGSPLSLECTVEGTSNPNLYWYRQAAGRGLQLLFYSVGIGQISSEVPQNLSASRPQDRQFILSSKKLLLSDSGFYLCAWADSYEQYFGPGTRLTVT.

V and J are TRBV7-9 and TRBJ1-2; the D is unclear. CDR3 length: 13 amino acids. Germline values: CDR1 SEHNR, CDR2 FQNEAQ (reference sequence). V lost 7 bases to trimming and J lost 5 bases, with 14 bases between them. This CDR3 reads CASTLATVYGYTF. CDR3 bases: TGTGCCAGCACCCTAGCTACAGTATATGGCTACACCTTC.

The chain couples TRBV14 to TRBJ1-1, with a possible D match to TRBD1 (5 bases). V was clipped by 4 bases and J by 2 bases, with 14 bases between them. This CDR3 contains 15 residues. The V gene's germline CDR1 is SGHDN and CDR2 FVKESK. The CDR3 loop is CASSRPDRINTEAFF. CDR3 DNA sequence: TGTGCCAGCAGCCGTCCCGACAGAATAAACACTGAAGCTTTCTTT. The variable domain in full, completed from reference TRBV14 and TRBJ1-1, reads EAGVTQFPSHSVIEKGQTVTLRCDPISGHDNLYWYRRVMGKEIKFLLHFVKESKQDESGMPNNRFLAERTGGTYSTLKVQPAELEDSGVYFCASSRPDRINTEAFFGQGTRLTVV.

The chain employs TRBV13 and TRBJ2-1; a weak D match, TRBD1 (6 bases). This CDR3 contains 16 residues. Trimming took 3 bases from V and 0 from J, leaving 12 bases between them. The germline V gene has CDR1 PRHDT and CDR2 FYEKMQ (reference sequence). CDR3 nucleotide sequence: TGTGCCAGCAGCTTTTCGTACAGGGTCTCCTACAATGAGCAGTTCTTC. Translated, it gives CASSFSYRVSYNEQFF.

The sample holds a few counts of this clone. The rearrangement uses TRBV15 and TRBJ1-2; D ambiguous. Germline V gene lookup returns CDR1 LNHNV and CDR2 YYDKDF (reference sequence). The CDR3 totals 13 residues. V lost 5 bases, J lost 10 bases, and 17 bases lay in between. The CDR3 sequence is CATSPDPLRDYTF. The CDR3 nucleotides read TGTGCCACCAGCCCAGATCCGCTTCGGGACTACACCTTC.

The chain joins TRBV10-3 to TRBJ1-2; tentative D call: TRBD1 (5 bases). Looked up from germline, CDR1 is ENHRY and CDR2 is SYGVKD. The germline V and J ends were trimmed by 4 bases and 11 bases, with 14 bases remaining between them. This CDR3 has 12 amino acids. CDR3 region: CAISALWGGYTF. The CDR3 coding sequence is TGTGCCATCAGTGCACTCTGGGGGGGATACACCTTC.

The V and J genes are TRBV18 and TRBJ1-4; D remains ambiguous. CDR1 and CDR2 (germline): KGHSH, LQKENI. CDR3 length: 12 amino acids. V lost 3 bases and J lost 5, with 4 bases in between. This chain's CDR3 is CASSPSNEKLFF. CDR3 nucleotide sequence: TGTGCCAGCTCACCGTCGAATGAAAAACTGTTTTTT.